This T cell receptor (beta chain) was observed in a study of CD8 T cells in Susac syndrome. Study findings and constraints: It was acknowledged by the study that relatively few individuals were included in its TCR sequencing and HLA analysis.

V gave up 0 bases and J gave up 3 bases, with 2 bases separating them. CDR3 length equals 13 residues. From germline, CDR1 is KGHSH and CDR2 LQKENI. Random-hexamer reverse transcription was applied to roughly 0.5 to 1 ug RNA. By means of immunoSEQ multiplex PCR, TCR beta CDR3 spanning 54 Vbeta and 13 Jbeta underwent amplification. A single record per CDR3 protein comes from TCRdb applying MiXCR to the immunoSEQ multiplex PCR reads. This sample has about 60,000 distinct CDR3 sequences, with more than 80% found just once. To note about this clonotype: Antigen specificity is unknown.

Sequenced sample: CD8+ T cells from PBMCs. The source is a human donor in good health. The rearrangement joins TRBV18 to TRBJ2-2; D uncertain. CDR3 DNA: TGTGCCAGCTCACCACCGGACACCGGGGAGCTGTTTTTT. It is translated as CASSPPDTGELFF.